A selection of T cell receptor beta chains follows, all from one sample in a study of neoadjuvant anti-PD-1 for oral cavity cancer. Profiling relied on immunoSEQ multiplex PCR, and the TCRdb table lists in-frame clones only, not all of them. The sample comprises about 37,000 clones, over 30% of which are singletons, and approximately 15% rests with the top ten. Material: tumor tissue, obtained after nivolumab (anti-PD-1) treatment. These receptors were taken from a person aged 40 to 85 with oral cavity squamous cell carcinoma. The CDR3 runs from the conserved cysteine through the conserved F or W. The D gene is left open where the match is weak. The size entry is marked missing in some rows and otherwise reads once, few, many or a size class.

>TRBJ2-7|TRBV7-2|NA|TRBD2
CASSPPLGRAYSEQYF
TGTGCCAGCAGCCCCCCGTTGGGGAGGGCATATAGTGAGCAGTACTTC
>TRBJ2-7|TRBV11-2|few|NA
CASSQTVGYEQYF
TGTGCCAGCAGCCAGACAGTAGGGTACGAGCAGTACTTC
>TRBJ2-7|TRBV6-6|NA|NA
CASSRGPYEQYF
TGTGCCAGCAGCAGAGGGCCCTACGAGCAGTACTTC
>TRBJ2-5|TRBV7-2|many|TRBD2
CASSLGSASGSGTQYF
TGTGCCAGCAGCTTAGGATCGGCTAGCGGGAGTGGGACCCAGTACTTC
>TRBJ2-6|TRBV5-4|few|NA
CASSFRGAGANVLTF
TGTGCCAGCAGCTTCAGGGGAGCTGGGGCCAACGTCCTGACTTTC
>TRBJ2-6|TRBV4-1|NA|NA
CASSQVGGSSGANVLTF
TGCGCCAGCAGCCAAGTTGGAGGGAGTTCTGGGGCCAACGTCCTGACTTTC
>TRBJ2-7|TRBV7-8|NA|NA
CASSLVILPGLPYEQYF
TGTGCCAGCAGCTTAGTAATACTGCCGGGCCTACCATACGAGCAGTACTTC
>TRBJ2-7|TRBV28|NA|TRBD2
CASSGTGTSGSGKYEQYF
TGTGCCAGCAGTGGCACCGGGACTAGCGGGAGTGGGAAGTACGAGCAGTACTTC
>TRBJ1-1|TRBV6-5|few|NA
CASSLGGLAGEAFF
TGTGCCAGCAGTTTGGGAGGGCTGGCCGGAGAAGCTTTCTTT
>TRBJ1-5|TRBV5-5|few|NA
CASTTGGKNQPQHF
TGTGCCAGCACCACCGGCGGGAAAAATCAGCCCCAGCATTTT
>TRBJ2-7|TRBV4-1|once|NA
CASSQERAGSYEQYF
TGCGCCAGCAGCCAAGAGAGGGCAGGTTCCTACGAGCAGTACTTC
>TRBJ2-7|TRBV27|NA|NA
CASSTTIYSYEQYF
TGTGCCAGCAGTACCACAATTTACTCCTACGAGCAGTACTTC
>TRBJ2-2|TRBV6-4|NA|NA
CASSDSAEYGGELFF
TGTGCCAGCAGTGACTCGGCGGAATATGGCGGGGAGCTGTTTTTT
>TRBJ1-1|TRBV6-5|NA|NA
CASSKRGGVNTEAFF
TGTGCCAGCAGTAAGAGGGGGGGTGTGAACACTGAAGCTTTCTTT
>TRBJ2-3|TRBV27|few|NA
CASSLPLFGTQYF
TGTGCCAGCAGTTTGCCTCTTTTTGGTACGCAGTATTTT
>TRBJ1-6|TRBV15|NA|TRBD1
CATSRATGDSPLHF
TGTGCCACCAGCAGAGCGACAGGGGATTCACCCCTCCACTTT
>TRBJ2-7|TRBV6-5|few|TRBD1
CASSYNRDSSYEQYF
TGTGCCAGCAGTTACAACCGGGACAGCTCCTACGAGCAGTACTTC
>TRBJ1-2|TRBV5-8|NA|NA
CASSFGDRPNYGYTF
TGTGCCAGCAGTTTTGGTGACAGACCTAACTATGGCTACACCTTC
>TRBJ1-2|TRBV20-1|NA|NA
CSLRGLYGYTF
TGCAGCCTTCGTGGCCTCTATGGCTACACCTTC
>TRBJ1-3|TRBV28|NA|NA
CASSFLETGNTIYF
TGTGCCAGCAGTTTTTTGGAAACTGGAAACACCATATATTTT
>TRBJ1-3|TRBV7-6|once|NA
CASSPSDGRSGNTIYF
TGTGCCAGCAGCCCATCCGATGGACGTAGCGGAAACACCATATATTTT
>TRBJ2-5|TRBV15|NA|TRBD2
CATSREAGGLRVTQYF
TGTGCCACCAGCAGAGAGGCGGGGGGGCTACGTGTGACCCAGTACTTC
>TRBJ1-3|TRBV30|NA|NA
CAWRRWGEAGNTIYF
TGTGCCTGGAGGCGTTGGGGGGAGGCTGGAAACACCATATATTTT
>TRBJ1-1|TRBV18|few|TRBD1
CASSLWTGHEQAEAFF
TGTGCCAGCTCACTATGGACAGGGCATGAACAAGCTGAAGCTTTCTTT
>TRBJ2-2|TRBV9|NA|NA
CASTETGTANTGELFF
TGTGCCAGCACCGAAACCGGGACGGCGAACACCGGGGAGCTGTTTTTT
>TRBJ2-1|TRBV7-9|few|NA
CASSLTGINEQFF
TGTGCCAGCAGCCTAACAGGGATCAATGAGCAGTTCTTC
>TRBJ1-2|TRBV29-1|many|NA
CSVEEGSGANGYTF
TGCAGCGTTGAAGAAGGGTCGGGGGCGAACGGCTACACCTTC
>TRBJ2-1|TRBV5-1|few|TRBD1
CASSRDRGRYEQFF
TGCGCCAGCAGCCGGGACAGGGGGCGGTATGAGCAGTTCTTC
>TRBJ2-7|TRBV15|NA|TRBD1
CATSTRTGGKYF
TGTGCCACCAGCACTAGGACAGGCGGAAAGTACTTC
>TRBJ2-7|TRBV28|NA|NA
CANPTYTGTTSYEQYF
TGTGCCAACCCAACCTACACCGGGACAACCTCCTACGAGCAGTACTTC
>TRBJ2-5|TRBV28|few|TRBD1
CASTTGGLTQYF
TGTGCCAGCACGACAGGGGGCTTGACCCAGTACTTC
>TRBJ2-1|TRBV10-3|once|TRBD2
CAINPVGGMVISYNEQFF
TGTGCCATCAACCCCGTCGGGGGGATGGTTATTTCCTACAATGAGCAGTTCTTC
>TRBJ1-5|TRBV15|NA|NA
CATSRVGAQYSNQPQHF
TGTGCCACCAGCAGAGTGGGGGCCCAGTATAGCAATCAGCCCCAGCATTTT
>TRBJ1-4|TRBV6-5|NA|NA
CASSFPPATNEKLFF
TGTGCCAGCAGTTTCCCTCCCGCAACTAATGAAAAACTGTTTTTT
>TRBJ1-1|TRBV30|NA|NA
CAGGRVATEAFF
TGTGCCGGAGGCAGGGTTGCCACTGAAGCTTTCTTT
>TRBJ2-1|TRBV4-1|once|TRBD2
CASSQAGGKGEQFF
TGCGCCAGCAGCCAAGCCGGGGGGAAGGGTGAGCAGTTCTTC
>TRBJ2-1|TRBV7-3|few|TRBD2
CASSSIAGVYNEQFF
TGTGCCAGCAGCTCAATAGCGGGAGTATACAATGAGCAGTTCTTC
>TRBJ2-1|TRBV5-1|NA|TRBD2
CASSFGGDEQFF
TGCGCCAGCAGCTTTGGGGGGGATGAGCAGTTCTTC
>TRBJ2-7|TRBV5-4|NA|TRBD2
CASSLGLAGNYEQYF
TGTGCCAGCAGCTTGGGACTAGCGGGAAACTACGAGCAGTACTTC
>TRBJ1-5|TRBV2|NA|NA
CASSQEKQGQPQHF
TGTGCCAGCAGTCAAGAGAAGCAGGGCCAGCCCCAGCATTTT
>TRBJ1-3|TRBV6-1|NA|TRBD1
CASSDRGTGGSRVRGNTIYF
TGTGCCAGCAGTGACCGAGGGACAGGGGGTTCTAGAGTTCGGGGAAACACCATATATTTT
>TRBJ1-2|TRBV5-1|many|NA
CASSLPDYGYTF
TGCGCCAGCAGTCTTCCGGATTATGGCTACACCTTC
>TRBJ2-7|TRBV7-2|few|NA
CASSLDGVLDEQYF
TGTGCCAGCAGCTTAGACGGGGTGCTGGACGAGCAGTACTTC
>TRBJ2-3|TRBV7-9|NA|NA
CASSLGWGTSTDTQYF
TGTGCCAGCAGCTTAGGTTGGGGGACTAGCACAGATACGCAGTATTTT
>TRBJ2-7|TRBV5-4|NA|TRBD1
CASSLGQGFYEQYF
TGTGCCAGCAGCTTGGGACAGGGATTCTACGAGCAGTACTTC
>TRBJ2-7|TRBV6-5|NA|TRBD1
CASSYSDRGYEQYF
TGTGCCAGCAGTTACTCAGACAGGGGCTACGAGCAGTACTTC
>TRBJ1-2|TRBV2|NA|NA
CASSAVQTPYGYTF
TGTGCCAGCAGCGCCGTTCAAACTCCCTATGGCTACACCTTC
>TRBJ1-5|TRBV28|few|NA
CASSPPSDTAPQHF
TGTGCCAGCAGCCCGCCCTCGGACACGGCGCCCCAGCATTTT
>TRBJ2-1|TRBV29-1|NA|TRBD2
CSVANQVAGGYRLF
TGCAGCGTTGCAAACCAGGTAGCGGGGGGCTATCGCCTCTTC
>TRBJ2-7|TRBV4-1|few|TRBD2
CASSQAAASGPSYEQYF
TGCGCCAGCAGCCAAGCGGCGGCTAGCGGGCCCTCCTACGAGCAGTACTTC
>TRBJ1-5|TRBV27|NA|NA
CASSLYGSSNQPQHF
TGTGCCAGCAGTTTATACGGCAGTAGCAATCAGCCCCAGCATTTT
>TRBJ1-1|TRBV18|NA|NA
CASSPQGLNTEAFF
TGTGCCAGCTCACCACAGGGACTGAACACTGAAGCTTTCTTT
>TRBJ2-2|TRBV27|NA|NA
CASSLTKGAGELFF
TGTGCCAGCAGTTTAACAAAGGGAGCCGGGGAGCTGTTTTTT
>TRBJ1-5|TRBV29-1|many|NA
CSVALGAGSNQPQHF
TGCAGCGTTGCCCTCGGGGCGGGGAGCAATCAGCCCCAGCATTTT
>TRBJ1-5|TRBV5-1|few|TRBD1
CASSLAGGGQPQHF
TGCGCCAGCAGCTTGGCAGGGGGAGGTCAGCCCCAGCATTTT
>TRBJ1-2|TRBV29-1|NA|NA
CSVVGRLHDGYTF
TGCAGCGTTGTTGGCAGGCTGCATGATGGCTACACCTTC
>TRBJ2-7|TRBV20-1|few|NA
CSAGDSYEQYF
TGCAGTGCTGGCGACAGCTACGAGCAGTACTTC